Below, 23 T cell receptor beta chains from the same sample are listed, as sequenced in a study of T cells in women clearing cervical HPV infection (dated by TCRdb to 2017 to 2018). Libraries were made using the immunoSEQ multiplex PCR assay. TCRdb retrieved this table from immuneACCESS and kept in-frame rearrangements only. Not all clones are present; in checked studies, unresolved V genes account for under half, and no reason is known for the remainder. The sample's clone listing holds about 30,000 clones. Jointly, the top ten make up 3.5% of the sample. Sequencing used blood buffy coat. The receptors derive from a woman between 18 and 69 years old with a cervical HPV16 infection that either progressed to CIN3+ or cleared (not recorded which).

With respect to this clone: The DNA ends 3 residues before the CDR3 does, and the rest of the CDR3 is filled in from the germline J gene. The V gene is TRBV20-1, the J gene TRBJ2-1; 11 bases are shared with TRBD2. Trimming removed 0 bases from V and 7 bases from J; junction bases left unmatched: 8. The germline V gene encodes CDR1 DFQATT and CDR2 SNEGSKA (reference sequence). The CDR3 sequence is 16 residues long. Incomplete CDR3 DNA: TGCAGTGCTAGAGATCGGTTAGCGGGAGGGATGAATGAG. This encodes CSARDRLAGGMNE. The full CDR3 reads CSARDRLAGGMNEQFF.

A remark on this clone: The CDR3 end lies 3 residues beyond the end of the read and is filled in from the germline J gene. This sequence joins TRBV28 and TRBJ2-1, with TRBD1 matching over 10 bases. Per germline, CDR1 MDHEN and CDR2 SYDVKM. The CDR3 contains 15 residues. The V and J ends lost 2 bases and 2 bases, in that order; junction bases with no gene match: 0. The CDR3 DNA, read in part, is TGTGCCAGCAGTTTAGGGACAGGGGCCTACAATGAG. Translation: CASSLGTGAYNE. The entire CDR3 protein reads CASSLGTGAYNEQFF.

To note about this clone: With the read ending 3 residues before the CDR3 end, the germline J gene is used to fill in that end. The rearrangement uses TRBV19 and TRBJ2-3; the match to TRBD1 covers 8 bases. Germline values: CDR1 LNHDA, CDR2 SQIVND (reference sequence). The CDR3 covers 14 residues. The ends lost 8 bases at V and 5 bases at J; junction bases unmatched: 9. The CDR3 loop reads CASASGTGRDTQYF. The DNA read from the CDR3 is TGTGCCAGTGCTTCCGGGACAGGACGAGATACG.

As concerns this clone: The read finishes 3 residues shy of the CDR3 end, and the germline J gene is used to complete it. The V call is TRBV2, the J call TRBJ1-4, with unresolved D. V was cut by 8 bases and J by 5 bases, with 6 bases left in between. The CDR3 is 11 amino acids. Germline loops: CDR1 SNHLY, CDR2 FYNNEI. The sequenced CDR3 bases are TGTGCCAGCCGCGGGAATGAAAAA. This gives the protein CASRGNEK. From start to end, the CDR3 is CASRGNEKLFF.

CDR3: CASKDQETQYF. The sequenced part of the CDR3 DNA is TGTGCCAGCAAGGACCAAGAGACC. This chain joins TRBV12-3 or TRBV12-4 and TRBJ2-5; D remains unclear. Read sequence stops 3 residues before the CDR3 end, and the germline J gene provides the missing end. The CDR3 sequence is 11 residues long. Deletions cut 7 bases from V and 0 bases from J, with 3 bases between.

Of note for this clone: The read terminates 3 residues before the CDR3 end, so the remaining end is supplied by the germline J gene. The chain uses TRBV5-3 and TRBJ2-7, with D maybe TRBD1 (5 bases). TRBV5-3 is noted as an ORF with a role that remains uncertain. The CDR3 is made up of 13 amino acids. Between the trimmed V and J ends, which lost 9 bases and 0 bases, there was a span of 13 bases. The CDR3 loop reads CATWRQSSYEQYF. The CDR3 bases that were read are TGTGCCACCTGGAGACAGAGCTCCTACGAG.

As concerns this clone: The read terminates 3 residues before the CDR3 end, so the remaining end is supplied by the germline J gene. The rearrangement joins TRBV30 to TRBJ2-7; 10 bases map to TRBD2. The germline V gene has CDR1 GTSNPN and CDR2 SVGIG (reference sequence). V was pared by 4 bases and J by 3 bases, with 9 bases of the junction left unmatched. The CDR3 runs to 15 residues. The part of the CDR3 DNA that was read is TGTGCCTGGAAGGCGAGGGCTAGCGGGAGCTACGAG. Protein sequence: CAWKARASGSYE. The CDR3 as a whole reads CAWKARASGSYEQYF.

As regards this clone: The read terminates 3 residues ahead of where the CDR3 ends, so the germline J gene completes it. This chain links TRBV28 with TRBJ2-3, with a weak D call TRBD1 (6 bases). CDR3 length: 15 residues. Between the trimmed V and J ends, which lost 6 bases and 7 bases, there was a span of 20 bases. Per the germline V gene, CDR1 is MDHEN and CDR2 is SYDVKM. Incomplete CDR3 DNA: TGTGCCAGCAGCCGACAGGCTAACCCGGGATATACG. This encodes CASSRQANPGYT. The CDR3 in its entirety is CASSRQANPGYTQYF. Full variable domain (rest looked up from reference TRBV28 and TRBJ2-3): DVKVTQSSRYLVKRTGEKVFLECVQDMDHENMFWYRQDPGLGLRLIYFSYDVKMKEKGDIPEGYSVSREKKERFSLILESASTNQTSMYLCASSRQANPGYTQYFGPGTRLTVL.

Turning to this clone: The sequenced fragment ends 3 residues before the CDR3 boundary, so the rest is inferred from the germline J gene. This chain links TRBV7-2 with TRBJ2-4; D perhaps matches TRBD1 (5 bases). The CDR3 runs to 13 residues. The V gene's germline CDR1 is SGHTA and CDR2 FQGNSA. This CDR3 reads CASSATAFYGQYF. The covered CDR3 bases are TGTGCCAGCAGCGCGACAGCTTTCTATGGT.

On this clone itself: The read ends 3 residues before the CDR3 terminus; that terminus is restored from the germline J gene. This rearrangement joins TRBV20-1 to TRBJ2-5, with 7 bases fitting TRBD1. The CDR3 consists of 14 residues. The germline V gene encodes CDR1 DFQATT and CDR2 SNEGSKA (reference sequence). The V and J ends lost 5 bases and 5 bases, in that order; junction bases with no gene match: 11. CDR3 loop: CSAHHSQGLETQYF. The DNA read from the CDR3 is TGCAGTGCTCACCATTCACAGGGGTTGGAGACC.

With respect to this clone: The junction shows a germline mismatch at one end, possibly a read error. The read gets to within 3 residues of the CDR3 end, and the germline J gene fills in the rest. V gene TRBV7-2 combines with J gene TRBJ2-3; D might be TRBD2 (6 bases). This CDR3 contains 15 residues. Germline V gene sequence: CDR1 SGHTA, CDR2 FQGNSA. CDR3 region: CASSQNLLAPETQYF. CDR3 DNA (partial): TGTGCCAGCAGCCAAAACCTACTAGCACCAGAGACG.

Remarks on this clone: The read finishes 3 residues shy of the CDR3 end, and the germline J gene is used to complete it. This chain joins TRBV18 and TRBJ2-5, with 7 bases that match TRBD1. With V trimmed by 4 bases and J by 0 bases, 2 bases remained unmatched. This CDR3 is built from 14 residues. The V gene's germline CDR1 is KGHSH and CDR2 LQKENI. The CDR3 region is CASSLGTDQETQYF. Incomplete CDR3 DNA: TGTGCCAGCTCACTGGGGACAGACCAAGAGACC.

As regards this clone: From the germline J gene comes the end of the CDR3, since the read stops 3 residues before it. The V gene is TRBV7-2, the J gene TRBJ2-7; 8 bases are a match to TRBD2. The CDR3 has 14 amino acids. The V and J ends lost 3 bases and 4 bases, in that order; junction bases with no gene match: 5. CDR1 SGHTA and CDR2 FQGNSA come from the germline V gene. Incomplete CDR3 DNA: TGTGCCAGCAGCTTCTTAGCGGGACCATACGAG. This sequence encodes CASSFLAGPYE. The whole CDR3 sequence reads CASSFLAGPYEQYF.

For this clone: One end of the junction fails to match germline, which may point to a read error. CDR3: CAGSLYLRGRLTDTQYF. CDR3 DNA (partial): TGTGCCGGCAGTTTATATCTGCGCGGGAGGTTAACAGATACG. V and J are TRBV27 and TRBJ2-3; 8 nucleotides agree with TRBD2. The read ends 3 residues early relative to the CDR3; the germline J gene fills the gap. Germline-derived CDR1 and CDR2 are MNHEY and SMNVEV (reference sequence). This CDR3 has 17 amino acids.

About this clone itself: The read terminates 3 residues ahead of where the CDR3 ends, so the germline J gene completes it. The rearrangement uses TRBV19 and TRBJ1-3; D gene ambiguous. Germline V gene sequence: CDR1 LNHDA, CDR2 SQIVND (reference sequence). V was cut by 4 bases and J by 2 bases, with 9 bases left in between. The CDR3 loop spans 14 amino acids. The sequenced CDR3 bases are TGTGCCAGTAGTACTAAATCGGCTGGAAACACC. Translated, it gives CASSTKSAGNT. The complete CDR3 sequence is CASSTKSAGNTIYF.

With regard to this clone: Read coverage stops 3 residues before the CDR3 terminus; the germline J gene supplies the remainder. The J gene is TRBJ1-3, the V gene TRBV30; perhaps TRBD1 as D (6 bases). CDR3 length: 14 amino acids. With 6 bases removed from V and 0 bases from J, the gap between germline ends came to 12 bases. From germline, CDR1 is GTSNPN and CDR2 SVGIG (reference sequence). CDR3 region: CACLQGSSGNTIYF. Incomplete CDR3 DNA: TGTGCCTGCTTACAGGGTAGCTCTGGAAACACC.

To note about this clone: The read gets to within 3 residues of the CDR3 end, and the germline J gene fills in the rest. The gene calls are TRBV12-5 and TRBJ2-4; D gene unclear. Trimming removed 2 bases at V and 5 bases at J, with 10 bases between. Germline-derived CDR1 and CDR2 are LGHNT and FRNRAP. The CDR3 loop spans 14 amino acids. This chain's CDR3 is CASGLPLKENIQYF. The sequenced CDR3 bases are TGTGCTAGTGGTTTGCCCCTTAAGGAAAACATT.

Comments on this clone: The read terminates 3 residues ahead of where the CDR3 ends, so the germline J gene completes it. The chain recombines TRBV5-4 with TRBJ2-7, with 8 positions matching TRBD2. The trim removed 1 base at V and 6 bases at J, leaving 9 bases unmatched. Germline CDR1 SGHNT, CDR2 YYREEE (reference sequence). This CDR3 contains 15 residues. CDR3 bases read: TGTGCCAGCAGCTTGAGGCCAGCGGGAGATAGCGAG. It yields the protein CASSLRPAGDSE. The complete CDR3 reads CASSLRPAGDSEQYF.

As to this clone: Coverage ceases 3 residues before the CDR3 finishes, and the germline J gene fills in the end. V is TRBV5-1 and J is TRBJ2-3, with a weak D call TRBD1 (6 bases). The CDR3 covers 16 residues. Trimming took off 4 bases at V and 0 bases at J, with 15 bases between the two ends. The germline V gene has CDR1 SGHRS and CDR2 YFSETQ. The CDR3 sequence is CASSTGQNPSTDTQYF. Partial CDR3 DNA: TGCGCCAGCAGCACTGGACAGAACCCTAGCACAGATACG. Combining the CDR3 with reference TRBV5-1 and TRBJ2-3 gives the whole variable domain KAGVTQTPRYLIKTRGQQVTLSCSPISGHRSVSWYQQTPGQGLQFLFEYFSETQRNKGNFPGRFSGRQFSNSRSEMNVSTLELGDSALYLCASSTGQNPSTDTQYFGPGTRLTVL.

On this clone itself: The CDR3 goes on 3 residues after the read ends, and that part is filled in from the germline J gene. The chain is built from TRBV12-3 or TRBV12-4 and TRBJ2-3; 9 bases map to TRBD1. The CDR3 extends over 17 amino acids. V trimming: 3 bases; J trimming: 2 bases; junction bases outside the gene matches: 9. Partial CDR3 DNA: TGTGCCAGCAGTTTGGACCCCGGGACAGGGATCACAGATACG. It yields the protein CASSLDPGTGITDT. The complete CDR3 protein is CASSLDPGTGITDTQYF.

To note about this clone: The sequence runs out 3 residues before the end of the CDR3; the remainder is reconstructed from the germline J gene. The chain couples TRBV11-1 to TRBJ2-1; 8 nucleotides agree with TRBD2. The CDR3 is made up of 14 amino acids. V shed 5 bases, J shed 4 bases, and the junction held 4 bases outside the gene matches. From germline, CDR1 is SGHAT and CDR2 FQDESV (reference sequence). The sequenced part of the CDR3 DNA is TGTGCCAGCAGCGAAGCGGGAGCTTACAATGAG. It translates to CASSEAGAYNE. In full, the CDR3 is CASSEAGAYNEQFF.

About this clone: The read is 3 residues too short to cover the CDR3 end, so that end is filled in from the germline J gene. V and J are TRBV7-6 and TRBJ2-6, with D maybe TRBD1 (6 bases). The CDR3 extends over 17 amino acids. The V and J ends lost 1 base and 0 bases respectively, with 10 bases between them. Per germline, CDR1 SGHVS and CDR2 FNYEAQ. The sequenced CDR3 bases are TGTGCCAGCAGCTTAGGGGACACCCTCTCTGGGGCCAACGTC. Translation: CASSLGDTLSGANV. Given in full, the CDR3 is CASSLGDTLSGANVLTF.

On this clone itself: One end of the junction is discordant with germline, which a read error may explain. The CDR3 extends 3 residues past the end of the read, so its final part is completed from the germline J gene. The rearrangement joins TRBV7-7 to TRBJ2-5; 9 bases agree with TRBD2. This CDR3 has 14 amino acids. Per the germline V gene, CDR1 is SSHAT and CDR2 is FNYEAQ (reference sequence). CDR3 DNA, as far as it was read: TGTGCTAGCAGCGTGGCGGGGGGGTCAGAGACC. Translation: CASSVAGGSET. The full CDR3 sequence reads CASSVAGGSETQYF. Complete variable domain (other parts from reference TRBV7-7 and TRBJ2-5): GAGVSQSPRYKVTKRGQDVTLRCDPISSHATLYWYQQALGQGPEFLTYFNYEAQPDKSGLPSDRFSAERPEGSISTLTIQRTEQRDSAMYRCASSVAGGSETQYFGPGTRLLVL.